The 18 T cell receptor beta chains below all came from one sample that was sequenced in a study of human T cells and chemical hapten exposure. TCRdb redid the calling of the RACE reads with MiXCR, one entry per CDR3 protein. The sample lists around 200,000 distinct CDR3 sequences, 24% seen once, with approximately 2.3% in the top ten. As for time point: patch test 3, about 24 weeks after DPC sensitization. The treatment denotes: therapeutic diphenylcyclopropenone sensitization with weekly scalp DPC. Here the sequenced sample was whole blood, taken in connection with sensitization to the hapten diphenylcyclopropenone (DPC). These receptors were taken from a woman aged 40 to 55 with alopecia areata. Some clones in this sample may be carry-over from other donors' samples.

The rearrangement joins TRBV4-3 to TRBJ2-7; D is possibly TRBD2 (5 bases). Trimming took off 1 base at V and 0 bases at J, with 10 bases between the two ends. There are 15 residues in the CDR3. Germline CDR1 LGHNA, CDR2 YSLEER. The CDR3 region is CASSQGLGSSYEQYF. The CDR3 DNA reads TGCGCCAGCAGCCAAGGTTTGGGGAGCTCCTACGAGCAGTACTTC.

This clonotype was seen a handful of times. This chain joins TRBV6-4 and TRBJ2-2; D is uncertain. Trimming shortened V by 5 bases and J by 4 bases, and 11 bases separated the two germline ends. This CDR3 spans 14 amino acids. Per germline, CDR1 MRHNA and CDR2 SNTAGT. The CDR3 loop is CASSNNPGTGELFF. The CDR3 coding sequence is TGTGCCAGCAGTAACAACCCTGGCACCGGGGAGCTGTTTTTT.

The chain recombines TRBV12-3 or TRBV12-4 with TRBJ2-2; 7 positions agree with TRBD2. The CDR3 is 15 amino acids. V trimming: 8 bases; J trimming: 5 bases; junction bases outside the gene matches: 11. The CDR3 loop is CASPIGLADTGELFF. CDR3 bases: TGTGCCAGCCCCATTGGGCTAGCGGATACCGGGGAGCTGTTTTTT.

About this clonotype: One end of the junction fails to match germline, which may point to a read error. The chain carries TRBV7-2 and TRBJ1-2; 8 bases map to TRBD1. From germline, CDR1 is SGHTA and CDR2 FQGNSA. The CDR3 covers 14 residues. CDR3 region: CVSRTGQGTEGYTF. In DNA, the CDR3 is TGTGTCAGCAGGACCGGACAGGGAACCGAGGGCTACACCTTC. Full variable domain (missing parts from reference TRBV7-2 and TRBJ1-2): GAGVSQSPSNKVTEKGKDVELRCDPISGHTALYWYRQSLGQGLEFLIYFQGNSAPDKSGLPSDRFSAERTGGSVSTLTIQRTQQEDSAVYLCVSRTGQGTEGYTFGSGTRLTVV.

The genes are TRBV4-3 and TRBJ1-1, with 8 bases aligning to TRBD1. This CDR3 spans 15 amino acids. Unmatched junction bases numbered 7, after V lost 4 bases and J lost 3 bases. CDR1 is LGHNA, CDR2 YSLEER, per germline. The CDR3 DNA sequence: TGCGCCAGCAGCCTCTCTCAACAGGGGGACACTGAAGCTTTCTTT. Residues: CASSLSQQGDTEAFF.

This rearrangement joins TRBV9 to TRBJ1-3; no reliable D call. CDR1 and CDR2 from the germline V gene are SGDLS and YYNGEE. V lost 1 base to trimming and J lost 0 bases, with 14 bases between them. The CDR3 contains 17 residues. DNA for the CDR3: TGTGCCAGCAGCGTATATGACGAATCGAGCTCTGGAAACACCATATATTTT. Translating gives CASSVYDESSSGNTIYF.

This clonotype came up a few times. The V and J genes are TRBV6-2 or TRBV6-3 and TRBJ2-2; D unresolved. There are 14 residues in the CDR3. CDR1 and CDR2 from the germline V gene are MNHEY and SVGEGT. Between the trimmed V and J ends, which lost 5 bases and 0 bases, there was a span of 7 bases. The CDR3 sequence is CASSTWTNTGELFF. CDR3 sequence (DNA): TGTGCCAGCAGTACCTGGACGAACACCGGGGAGCTGTTTTTT.

The V and J genes are TRBV9 and TRBJ2-2; the match to TRBD2 covers 9 bases. V gave up 0 bases and J gave up 5 bases; unmatched junction bases: 5. Germline V lookup: CDR1 SGDLS, CDR2 YYNGEE. CDR3 size: 16 residues. The CDR3 DNA sequence: TGTGCCAGCAGCGTAGCACTAGCGGGTAGGACCGGGGAGCTGTTTTTT. Its translation: CASSVALAGRTGELFF.

This clonotype was observed a handful of times. The rearrangement uses TRBV7-9 and TRBJ1-2, with D hard to call. The CDR3 is 15 residues long. CDR1 SEHNR and CDR2 FQNEAQ come from the germline V gene (reference sequence). Trimming took 5 bases from V and 1 from J, leaving 14 bases between them. This CDR3 is CASSPYRTGNYGYTF. The CDR3 DNA is TGTGCCAGCAGCCCGTACCGCACGGGTAACTATGGCTACACCTTC.

A word on this clonotype: One end of the junction does not line up with germline, which may come from a read error. This chain joins TRBV3-1 and TRBJ2-7; the D gene could be TRBD1 or TRBD2 (5 bases each). The germline gives CDR1 LGHDT, CDR2 YNNKEL (reference sequence). The CDR3 covers 13 residues. This CDR3 reads CASSQGEGTPWDF. In DNA, the CDR3 is TGTGCCAGCAGCCAAGGCGAGGGGACCCCCTGGGACTTC.

The gene calls are TRBV7-2 and TRBJ2-3, with D hard to call. Trimming stripped 3 bases from V and 0 bases from J, with 10 bases between. The CDR3 has 15 residues. CDR1 is SGHTA and CDR2 is FQGNSA in the germline V gene. CDR3 sequence reads: CASSFSRTSTDTQYF. For the CDR3, the DNA is TGTGCCAGCAGCTTTAGCAGAACTAGCACAGATACGCAGTATTTT.

This clonotype was picked up a small number of times. V gene TRBV10-3 combines with J gene TRBJ2-3; a possible D gene is TRBD1 (7 bases). Looked up from germline, CDR1 is ENHRY and CDR2 is SYGVKD. The CDR3 totals 15 residues. The V end was cut by 6 bases, the J end by 3 bases, with 16 bases between. The CDR3 loop reads CAIREGAGGTDTQYF. As DNA, the CDR3 is TGTGCCATCAGGGAGGGGGCAGGGGGTACAGATACGCAGTATTTT.

This chain joins TRBV6-2 or TRBV6-3 and TRBJ2-1; TRBD2 matches at 12 bases. Per the germline V gene, CDR1 is MNHEY and CDR2 is SVGEGT. The CDR3 covers 17 residues. The trim removed 4 bases at V and 4 bases at J, leaving 8 bases unmatched. Written as DNA, the CDR3 is TGTGCCAGCAGTTCGGGGTCGACTAGCGGGAGTTACAATGAGCAGTTCTTC. It specifies CASSSGSTSGSYNEQFF.

The genes are TRBV10-3 and TRBJ1-1; a possible D gene is TRBD1 (6 bases). Trimming cost V 6 bases and J 1 base, with 9 bases left between them. Germline V lookup: CDR1 ENHRY, CDR2 SYGVKD. The CDR3 totals 13 residues. The CDR3 DNA reads TGTGCCATCAGATCACAGGGGAACACTGAAGCTTTCTTT. Its translation is CAIRSQGNTEAFF.

The chain recombines TRBV10-1 with TRBJ1-1; no firm D call. The ends were cut back, 8 bases at V and 3 bases at J, with 7 bases in the middle. This CDR3 is 11 amino acids long. Looked up from germline, CDR1 is WNHNN and CDR2 is SYGVQD (reference sequence). CDR3 region: CASLSYTEAFF. The CDR3 DNA reads TGCGCCAGCCTCTCTTACACTGAAGCTTTCTTT.

The rearrangement uses TRBV4-3 and TRBJ1-1, with a weak D call TRBD1 (6 bases). From germline, CDR1 is LGHNA and CDR2 YSLEER. The length of the CDR3 is 15 residues. Trimming left V 3 bases short and J 1 base short, with 12 bases between. The chain's CDR3 is CASSQVSRGNTEAFF. In DNA, the CDR3 is TGCGCCAGCAGCCAGGTCTCCAGGGGGAACACTGAAGCTTTCTTT.

The chain couples TRBV9 to TRBJ2-5, with D hard to call. V lost 0 bases and J lost 2, with 11 bases in between. This CDR3 has 15 residues. CDR1 and CDR2 (germline): SGDLS, YYNGEE. The DNA for the CDR3 is TGTGCCAGCAGCGTAGCGGCAGGTCTGCAAGAGACCCAGTACTTC. Its translation: CASSVAAGLQETQYF.

The V gene is TRBV9, the J gene TRBJ1-5; D gene unclear. V was cut by 0 bases and J by 5 bases, with 9 bases left in between. Germline loops: CDR1 SGDLS, CDR2 YYNGEE. This CDR3 has 14 residues. CDR3 protein: CASSVDEFDQPQHF. CDR3 coding DNA: TGTGCCAGCAGCGTAGATGAATTCGATCAGCCCCAGCATTTT.